Listed below are T cell receptor beta chains from one sample, sequenced in a study of shared clonotypes between healthy human individuals. Here immunoSEQ multiplex PCR was the method, and the copy in TCRdb shows in-frame clones only, minus some. This sample has 1.5 million to 2.5 million clones, with about 95% found just once. The sequenced material came from naive CD8+ T cells sorted from blood. The receptors come from a man aged 18 to 29 in good health. Each CDR3 is given with its conserved first and last residue. Fields, in order: clone size, D gene, V gene, J gene, CDR3 DNA, CDR3 protein. The D gene is left open where the match is weak. The size field is filled for only some rows; it gives once, few, many or a size class.

.	.	TRBV15	TRBJ2-7	TGTGCCACCAGCCCTTCCCGGGTGTCCTACGAGCAGTACTTC	CATSPSRVSYEQYF
.	TRBD1	TRBV4-3	TRBJ1-2	TGCGCCAGCAGCCAAGTGGACAGGGACTATGGCTACACCTTC	CASSQVDRDYGYTF
.	.	TRBV28	TRBJ1-5	TGTGCCAGCAGTTGGAGGAGCTGGGCCAATCAGCCCCAGCATTTT	CASSWRSWANQPQHF
.	TRBD1	TRBV7-9	TRBJ1-3	TGTGCCAGCAGCTCCCCAGAGGGGGCAGGTGGAAACACCATATATTTT	CASSSPEGAGGNTIYF
.	.	TRBV4-1	TRBJ2-7	TGCGCCAGCAGCCAAGTAACCGGACCGTACGAGCAGTACTTC	CASSQVTGPYEQYF
.	.	TRBV9	TRBJ1-1	TGTGCCAGCAGCGTAGATGTCGGGACTGAAGCTTTCTTT	CASSVDVGTEAFF
.	.	TRBV19	TRBJ2-2	TGTGCCAGTATTCCCGATGTGGGTTTGAACACCGGGGAGCTGTTTTTT	CASIPDVGLNTGELFF
few	.	TRBV7-9	TRBJ1-1	TGTGCCACTATGGGGGGCTTCACTGAAGCTTTCTTT	CATMGGFTEAFF
.	.	TRBV27	TRBJ2-7	TGTGCCAGCCGCCCTAGCTTCGGGTCCTACGAGCAGTACTTC	CASRPSFGSYEQYF
few	.	TRBV30	TRBJ1-5	TGTGCCTGGAGCCCTGGACAGCTGTACAATCAGCCCCAGCATTTT	CAWSPGQLYNQPQHF
.	.	TRBV4-1	TRBJ1-3	TGCGCCAGCAGCCAATCCGGATTTCCTGGAAACACCATATATTTT	CASSQSGFPGNTIYF
.	.	TRBV2	TRBJ2-2	TGTGCCAGCAGTGACGCCACGGCAGCCGGGGAGCTGTTTTTT	CASSDATAAGELFF
.	.	TRBV10-2	TRBJ1-1	TGCGCCAGCAGTGAACGGGTGAGGGTGTATACTGAAGCTTTCTTT	CASSERVRVYTEAFF
.	TRBD1	TRBV5-1	TRBJ2-7	TGCGCCAGCAGCTTGGACAGGGGAATGGTTGGCGAGCAGTACTTC	CASSLDRGMVGEQYF
.	.	TRBV4-1	TRBJ2-7	TGCGCCAGCAGCCTCGGACCCCTGGGAGCCTACGAGCAGTACTTC	CASSLGPLGAYEQYF
.	.	TRBV5-4	TRBJ1-2	TGTGCCAGCAGCTTGGGTGGCGGGACTGATGGCTACACCTTC	CASSLGGGTDGYTF
.	TRBD2	TRBV9	TRBJ2-6	TGTGCCAGCAGCGTAGCCGGACTAGGAGGGTCTGGGGCCAACGTCCTGACTTTC	CASSVAGLGGSGANVLTF
.	.	TRBV7-2	TRBJ2-2	TGTGCCAGCAGCTTACTGGTTGGGGGTCGCACTTCCACCGGGGAGCTGTTTTTT	CASSLLVGGRTSTGELFF
.	.	TRBV9	TRBJ2-2	TGTGCCAGCAGCGTAGGACTACACCAGTACGCCGGGGAGCTGTTTTTT	CASSVGLHQYAGELFF
.	TRBD2	TRBV19	TRBJ2-2	TGTGCCAGTAGTATGGTGGCGGGAGGGAACACCGGGGAGCTGTTTTTT	CASSMVAGGNTGELFF
.	.	TRBV7-3	TRBJ2-3	TGTGCCAGCAGCCGTGAACCGGGGTCGGGAGATACGCAGTATTTT	CASSREPGSGDTQYF
.	.	TRBV4-1	TRBJ2-5	TGCGCCAGCAGCCAAGTTGCCGGCGGTCAAGAGACCCAGTACTTC	CASSQVAGGQETQYF
few	.	TRBV11-2	TRBJ1-6	TGTGCCAGCAGCGGCCAGTCTGTGAAGTCCCTCCACTTT	CASSGQSVKSLHF
.	.	TRBV5-4	TRBJ1-1	TGTGCCAGCAGCTCCCCAGAGCAGCCTGAAGCTTTCTTT	CASSSPEQPEAFF
.	TRBD2	TRBV5-1	TRBJ2-3	TGCGCCAGCAGTCCCTGGGCTAGCGGGGCCACAGATACGCAGTATTTT	CASSPWASGATDTQYF
.	.	TRBV19	TRBJ2-1	TGTGCCAGTAGTACCGACCTAGAGGATGAGCAGTTCTTC	CASSTDLEDEQFF
.	.	TRBV4-1	TRBJ1-2	TGCGCCAGCAGCCAATCTACCTTTCATGGCTACACCTTC	CASSQSTFHGYTF
.	.	TRBV7-2	TRBJ2-7	TGTGCCAGCAGCTCATTCGACCACGAGCAGTACTTC	CASSSFDHEQYF
.	TRBD1	TRBV7-9	TRBJ2-5	TGTGCCAGCAGCTTAATCGACAGGGGCCAAGAGACCCAGTACTTC	CASSLIDRGQETQYF
.	.	TRBV6-5	TRBJ1-5	TGTGCCAGCAGTTCGGAGTTGCATCCCCAGCATTTT	CASSSELHPQHF
.	.	TRBV9	TRBJ1-2	TGTGCCAGCAGCGTAGGATCGGAGGATTATGGGGGCTACACCTTC	CASSVGSEDYGGYTF
.	.	TRBV4-1	TRBJ2-7	TGCGCCAGCAGCCAAGAGTCGGGCTCCTACGAGCAGTACTTC	CASSQESGSYEQYF
.	TRBD1	TRBV27	TRBJ2-7	TGTGCCAGCATGGACAGGGAGTCCCACGAGCAGTACTTC	CASMDRESHEQYF
.	.	TRBV7-6	TRBJ1-1	TGTGCCAGCAGCTTACGATCGGACGGGAACACTGAAGCTTTCTTT	CASSLRSDGNTEAFF
.	.	TRBV5-1	TRBJ2-1	TGCGCCAGCAGCTTGTCGACAGGCTGGAATGAGCAGTTCTTC	CASSLSTGWNEQFF
.	TRBD2	TRBV6-6	TRBJ2-2	TGTGCCAGCGGCCTGCTAGCGGGACTTACCGGGGAGCTGTTTTTT	CASGLLAGLTGELFF
.	TRBD1	TRBV28	TRBJ2-2	TGTGCCAGCAGTCCGTCACTTACTTCCGGGACAGGGCCCACCGGGGAGCTGTTTTTT	CASSPSLTSGTGPTGELFF
.	.	TRBV11-2	TRBJ2-3	TGTGCCAGCAGCTTAGATGAAACCTTCACAGATACGCAGTATTTT	CASSLDETFTDTQYF
.	.	TRBV13	TRBJ1-3	TGTGCCAGCAGCCGGGCCAAAGCTGGAAACACCATATATTTT	CASSRAKAGNTIYF
.	.	TRBV5-1	TRBJ2-7	TGCGCCAGCAGCTTGGAGGGGATTATCGCCAACGAGCAGTACTTC	CASSLEGIIANEQYF
.	.	TRBV11-2	TRBJ2-1	TGTGCCAGCAGCCCACAACTAGGGGGGGGCTCCTACAATGAGCAGTTCTTC	CASSPQLGGGSYNEQFF
once	TRBD2	TRBV7-9	TRBJ2-7	TGTGCCAGCAGCTTATCGACTAGCGGGTTCTACGAGCAGTACTTC	CASSLSTSGFYEQYF
.	TRBD2	TRBV4-3	TRBJ2-3	TGCGCCAGCAGCCCCGGGACTAGCCTCACAGATACGCAGTATTTT	CASSPGTSLTDTQYF
once	.	TRBV7-3	TRBJ1-3	TGTGCCAGCAGCTTAAGTCCCAGGGTGGAATTCTCTGGAAACACCATATATTTT	CASSLSPRVEFSGNTIYF
.	.	TRBV5-1	TRBJ2-2	TGCGCCAGCACCCGAGGGGAGGATTACCCTACCGGGGAGCTGTTTTTT	CASTRGEDYPTGELFF
.	.	TRBV7-9	TRBJ2-2	TGTGCCAGCAGCTTAGCTTGGTCGGCGGCGAACACCGGGGAGCTGTTTTTT	CASSLAWSAANTGELFF
.	.	TRBV9	TRBJ2-3	TGTGCCAGCAGTGTAACCGGGGTGGGTGATACGCAGTATTTT	CASSVTGVGDTQYF
.	.	TRBV11-2	TRBJ1-1	TGTGCCAGCAGCTTAGACTTCCCGCGGGAGACTTTCCGTGAAGCTTTCTTT	CASSLDFPRETFREAFF
.	TRBD1	TRBV6-1	TRBJ2-7	TGTGCCAGCAGTGAAATTTGGGTAATGGGACAGGGGGCAGGAGAGCAGTACTTC	CASSEIWVMGQGAGEQYF
.	.	TRBV27	TRBJ2-7	TGTGCCAGCAGTTTAGTGTCCCCCGGCGGTCTCTACGAGCAGTACTTC	CASSLVSPGGLYEQYF
.	TRBD1	TRBV2	TRBJ1-2	TGTGCCAGCAGTGATCCAATACAGGGGAACTATGGCTACACCTTC	CASSDPIQGNYGYTF
.	.	TRBV5-6	TRBJ1-2	TGTGCCAGCAGCTACCTACAGGGCGCTCCCTATGGCTACACCTTC	CASSYLQGAPYGYTF
.	.	TRBV9	TRBJ2-1	TGTGCCAGCAGCGTAGAAGGGCTGGATGAGCAGTTCTTC	CASSVEGLDEQFF
once	.	TRBV2	TRBJ2-7	TGTGCCAGCAGTGACCGGCAGAAATCTAACGAGCAGTACTTC	CASSDRQKSNEQYF
.	.	TRBV10-1	TRBJ1-6	TGCGCCAGCGGAGAACGCGATAATTCACCCCTCCACTTT	CASGERDNSPLHF
.	.	TRBV5-6	TRBJ2-1	TGTGCCAGCAGCTTTTCCGGACTGGACAATGAGCAGTTCTTC	CASSFSGLDNEQFF
.	.	TRBV28	TRBJ1-6	TGTGCCACCAACGACAGTGGCTTAGGGAATTCACCCCTCCACTTT	CATNDSGLGNSPLHF
.	.	TRBV7-8	TRBJ2-7	TGTGCCAGCAGCCCCCCCTTAACCTACGAGCAGTACTTC	CASSPPLTYEQYF
.	.	TRBV7-9	TRBJ2-1	TGTGCCAGCAGCTTAGCGGGGGGTGGATCGGCTGCGAAAAAGTTCTTC	CASSLAGGGSAAKKFF
.	TRBD2	TRBV6-4	TRBJ2-7	TGTGCCAGCAGTGACCCTGGGGGGGGAGAGCAGTACTTC	CASSDPGGGEQYF